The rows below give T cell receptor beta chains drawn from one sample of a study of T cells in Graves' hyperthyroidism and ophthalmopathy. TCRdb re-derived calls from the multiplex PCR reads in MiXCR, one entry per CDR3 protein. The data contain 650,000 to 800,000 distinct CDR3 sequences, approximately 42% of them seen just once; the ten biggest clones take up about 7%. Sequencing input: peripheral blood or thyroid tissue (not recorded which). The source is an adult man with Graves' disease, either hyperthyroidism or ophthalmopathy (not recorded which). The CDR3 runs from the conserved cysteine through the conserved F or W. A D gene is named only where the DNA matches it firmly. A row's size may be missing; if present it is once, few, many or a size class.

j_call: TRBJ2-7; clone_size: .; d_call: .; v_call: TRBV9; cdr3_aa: CASSGHGTFNEQYF; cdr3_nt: TGTGCCAGCAGCGGCCACGGGACATTTAACGAGCAGTACTTC
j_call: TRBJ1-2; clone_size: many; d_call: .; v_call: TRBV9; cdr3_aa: CASSAAVTTLYYGYTF; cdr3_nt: TGTGCCAGCAGCGCAGCCGTAACAACCCTGTACTATGGCTACACCTTC
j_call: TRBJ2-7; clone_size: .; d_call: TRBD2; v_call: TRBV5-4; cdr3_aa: CASTYSGSSLGEQYF; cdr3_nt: TGTGCCAGCACTTATAGCGGGAGTTCCCTCGGCGAGCAGTACTTC
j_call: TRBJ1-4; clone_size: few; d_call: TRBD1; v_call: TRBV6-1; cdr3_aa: CASSPFPDRGGEKLFF; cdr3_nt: TGTGCCAGCAGTCCCTTTCCTGACAGGGGAGGGGAAAAACTGTTTTTT
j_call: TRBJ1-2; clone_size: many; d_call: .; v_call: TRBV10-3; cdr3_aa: CAISEGPLANYGYTF; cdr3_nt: TGTGCCATCAGTGAGGGACCGTTAGCTAACTATGGCTACACCTTC
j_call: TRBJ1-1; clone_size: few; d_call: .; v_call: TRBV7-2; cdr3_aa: CASSLVGSDTEAFF; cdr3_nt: TGTGCCAGCAGCTTAGTGGGTAGTGACACTGAAGCTTTCTTT
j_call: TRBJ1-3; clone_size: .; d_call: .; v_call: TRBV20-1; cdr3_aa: CSEPGYGNTIYF; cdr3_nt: TGCAGTGAACCGGGCTACGGAAACACCATATATTTT
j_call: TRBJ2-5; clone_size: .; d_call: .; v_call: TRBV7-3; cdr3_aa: CASSRTDTQETQYF; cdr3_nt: TGTGCCAGCAGCAGGACAGATACCCAAGAGACCCAGTACTTC
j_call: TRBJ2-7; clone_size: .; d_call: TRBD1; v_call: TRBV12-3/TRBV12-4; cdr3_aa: CASSTHRDSTYEQYF; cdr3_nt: TGTGCCAGCAGTACGCACCGGGACAGTACCTACGAGCAGTACTTC
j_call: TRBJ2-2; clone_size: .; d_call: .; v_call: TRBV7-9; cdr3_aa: CASSLGGAHTGELFF; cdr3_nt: TGTGCCAGCAGCTTGGGGGGGGCCCACACCGGGGAGCTGTTTTTT
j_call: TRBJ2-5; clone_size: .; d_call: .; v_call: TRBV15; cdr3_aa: CATSRDVFAGGYQEAQYF; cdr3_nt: TGTGCCACCAGCAGAGATGTATTCGCCGGGGGCTACCAAGAGGCCCAGTACTTC
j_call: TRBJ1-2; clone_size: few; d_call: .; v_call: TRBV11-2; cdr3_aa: CASSLQATGGYTF; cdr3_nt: TGTGCCAGCAGCCTTCAAGCGACAGGCGGCTACACCTTC
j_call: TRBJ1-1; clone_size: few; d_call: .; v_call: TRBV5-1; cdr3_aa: CASSRLQDPNTEAFF; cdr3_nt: TGCGCCAGCAGCCGTCTCCAGGACCCGAACACTGAAGCTTTCTTT
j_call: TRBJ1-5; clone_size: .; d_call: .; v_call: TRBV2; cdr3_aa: CASSEAGRQPQHF; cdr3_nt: TGTGCCAGCAGTGAGGCAGGGAGACAGCCCCAGCATTTT
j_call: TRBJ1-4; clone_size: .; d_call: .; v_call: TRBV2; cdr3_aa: CASTNSATNEKLFF; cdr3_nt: TGTGCCAGCACCAACAGCGCAACTAATGAAAAACTGTTTTTT
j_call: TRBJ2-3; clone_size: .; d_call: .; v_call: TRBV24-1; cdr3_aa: CATSAGSDTQYF; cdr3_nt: TGTGCCACCAGTGCGGGCTCAGATACGCAGTATTTT
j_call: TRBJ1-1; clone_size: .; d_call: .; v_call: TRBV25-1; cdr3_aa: CASSESSVTEAFF; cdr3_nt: TGTGCCAGCAGTGAGTCTAGTGTCACTGAAGCTTTCTTT
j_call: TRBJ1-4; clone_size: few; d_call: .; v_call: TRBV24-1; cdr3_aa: CATSRHPSFLATNEKLFF; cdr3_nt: TGTGCCACCAGTAGACACCCTTCTTTTTTAGCAACTAATGAAAAACTGTTTTTT
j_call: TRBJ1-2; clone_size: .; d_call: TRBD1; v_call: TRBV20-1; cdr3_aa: CSAYHWTGADGGYTF; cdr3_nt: TGCAGTGCCTATCATTGGACAGGGGCGGATGGGGGCTACACCTTC
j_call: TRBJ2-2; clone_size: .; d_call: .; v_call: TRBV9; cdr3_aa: CASSHPGGELFF; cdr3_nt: TGTGCCAGCAGCCACCCGGGAGGGGAGCTGTTTTTT
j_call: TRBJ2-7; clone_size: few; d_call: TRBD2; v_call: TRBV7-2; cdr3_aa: CASSLRRGGFYEQYF; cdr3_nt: TGTGCCAGCAGCTTACGGCGGGGGGGTTTCTACGAGCAGTACTTC
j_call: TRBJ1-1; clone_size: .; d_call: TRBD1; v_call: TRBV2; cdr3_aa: CASSGHRGLHTEAFF; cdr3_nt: TGTGCCAGCAGTGGACACAGGGGGCTGCACACTGAAGCTTTCTTT
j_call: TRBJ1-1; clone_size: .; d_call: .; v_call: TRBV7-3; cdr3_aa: CASSKWDKTEAFF; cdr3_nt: TGTGCCAGCAGCAAATGGGACAAAACTGAAGCTTTCTTT
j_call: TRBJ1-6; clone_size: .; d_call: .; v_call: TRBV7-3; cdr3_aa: CASSYRGAGSPLHF; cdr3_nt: TGTGCCAGCAGCTATCGGGGGGCCGGGTCACCCCTCCACTTT
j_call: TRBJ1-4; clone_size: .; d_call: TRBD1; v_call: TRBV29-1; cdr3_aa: CSVLGTDNEKLFF; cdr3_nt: TGCAGCGTCCTCGGGACAGATAATGAAAAACTGTTTTTT
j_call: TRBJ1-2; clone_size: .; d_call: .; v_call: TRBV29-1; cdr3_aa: CSNLRPENYGYTF; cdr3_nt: TGCAGCAATCTGAGACCCGAGAACTATGGCTACACCTTC
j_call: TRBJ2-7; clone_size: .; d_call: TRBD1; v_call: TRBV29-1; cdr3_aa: CSVLTGGGYEQYF; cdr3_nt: TGCAGCGTTCTTACAGGGGGCGGCTACGAGCAGTACTTC